This T cell receptor (beta chain) comes out of a study of blood T cell repertoires in COVID-19. Germline V gene data show CDR1 as SGHTA and CDR2 as FQGTGA. The length of the CDR3 is 16 residues. V lost 5 bases to trimming and J lost 10 bases; unmatched junction nucleotides: 13. TCRdb's table, derived via immunoSEQ multiplex PCR, lists solely in-frame clones and lacks some. The sample includes around 84,000 clones, approximately 80% seen only once; the top ten take more than 10%. Sequenced: peripheral blood. The rearrangement uses TRBV7-3 and TRBJ2-1; 11 positions match TRBD2. The receptor's source is a woman aged 40-49 years with active or convalescent COVID-19. CDR3 DNA sequence: TGTGCCAGCAGCAGACCGGGACTAGCGGTAATCAGAGAGCAGTTCTTC. This codes for CASSRPGLAVIREQFF.